Shown below are 10 T cell receptor beta chains from a single sample sequenced in a study of blood T cells in healthy people across ages (dated by TCRdb to the mid-2010s). Receptor libraries were prepared by 5' RACE. Data came from an Illumina HiSeq 2500. A second roughly 6 to 12 cycle PCR used a sample-barcoded 5' primer and a J-beta primer mix. TCRdb reprocessing: public reads trimmed at Q25 with fastp, clones called with MiXCR, in-frame beta chains kept. Rows matching on CDR3 protein sequence are summarized as one entry with the most common DNA and genes. Counted in this sample were roughly 800,000 distinct CDR3 sequences; 35% to 40% of them appeared once. Over 10% of the sample belongs to the ten largest clones. The sample taken for sequencing was blood. The receptors here all came from a young man in good health.

The chain links TRBV6-5 to TRBJ1-2; 7 bases align to TRBD1. This CDR3 contains 13 residues. J lost 6 bases, V lost 10 bases, and 11 bases had no gene match. CDR1 is MNHEY, CDR2 SVGAGI, per germline. The CDR3 loop reads CAIGRGGADGYTF. Written as DNA, the CDR3 is TGTGCCATCGGGAGAGGGGGCGCAGATGGCTACACCTTC.

About this clonotype itself: A much larger clone lies one base from this, so it may be a read error. The chain links TRBV9 to TRBJ2-7; D gene uncertain. The V gene's germline CDR1 is SGDLS and CDR2 YYNGEE. The length of the CDR3 is 14 residues. The CDR3: CTSSVVPSSYEQYF. DNA for the CDR3: TGTACCAGCAGCGTAGTCCCTAGTAGTTACGAGCAGTACTTC.

V usage is TRBV5-1 and J usage is TRBJ1-4, with a tentative D call TRBD1 (5 bases). The CDR3 totals 15 residues. Germline loops: CDR1 SGHRS, CDR2 YFSETQ. V was cut by 4 bases and J by 6 bases, with 16 bases left in between. DNA for the CDR3: TGCGCCAGCAGCGCAGCACAGGAACACCATGAAAAACTGTTTTTT. It codes for CASSAAQEHHEKLFF.

For the CDR3, the DNA is TGTGCCACCAGTGCCGACGCGTACAATGAGCAGTACTTC. Translating gives CATSADAYNEQYF. The chain joins TRBV24-1 to TRBJ2-7; D is undetermined. V lost 5 bases and J 7 bases, leaving 14 bases between the germline ends. The CDR3 consists of 13 residues. Germline V lookup: CDR1 KGHDR, CDR2 SFDVKD.

There are many counts of this clonotype. This chain connects TRBV12-3 or TRBV12-4 to TRBJ2-7, with D perhaps being TRBD1 or TRBD2 (5 bases each). This CDR3 contains 13 residues. Trimming took off 6 bases at V and 0 bases at J, with 9 bases between the two ends. The chain's CDR3 is CASRPGTSYEQYF. The CDR3 coding sequence is TGTGCCAGCAGACCCGGGACCTCCTACGAGCAGTACTTC.

The chain couples TRBV20-1 to TRBJ2-7; 7 nucleotides agree with TRBD2. Trimming at V came to 4 bases and at J to 3 bases, leaving 12 bases not matched to a gene. In germline, CDR1 is DFQATT, CDR2 SNEGSKA (reference sequence). The length of the CDR3 is 15 residues. The CDR3 is CSAISVGRGDYEQYF. CDR3 in DNA: TGCAGTGCTATTTCGGTTGGACGGGGGGACTACGAGCAGTACTTC.

This clonotype occurred a few times. The DNA for the CDR3 is TGCAGCGTTTCCCCGGACGGGTCCTACGAGCAGTACTTC. Translation gives CSVSPDGSYEQYF. V is TRBV29-1 and J is TRBJ2-7; D is undetermined. Trimming removed 5 bases at V and 1 base at J, with 12 bases between. The CDR3 is 13 residues long. Germline CDR1 reads SQVTM; CDR2 reads ANQGSEA.

In this sample, this clonotype turned up a few times. The rearrangement joins TRBV9 to TRBJ1-2; 8 bases map to TRBD1. V shed 3 bases and J 7 bases; nucleotides not matched to a gene: 5. The CDR3 has 13 amino acids. Germline loops: CDR1 SGDLS, CDR2 YYNGEE. The DNA for the CDR3 is TGTGCCAGCAGCGCCCGGACAGGGCCTGGCTACACCTTC. This gives the protein CASSARTGPGYTF.

This clonotype appeared many times. The J gene is TRBJ2-5, the V gene TRBV4-1; 15 bases match TRBD2. The CDR3 has 16 residues. Germline V gives CDR1 MGHRA, CDR2 YSYEKL. With 4 bases clipped from V and 11 bases from J, the junction kept 11 bases outside the gene matches. The CDR3 DNA sequence: TGCGCCAGCAGCCGGGGACTAGCGGGGGGCCCCAATGAGCAGTACTTC. It is translated as CASSRGLAGGPNEQYF.

Note on this clonotype: This sequence may be a read error, since a much larger clone differs from it by one base. The chain links TRBV7-2 to TRBJ2-5, with D hard to call. The length of the CDR3 is 10 residues. Germline CDR1 reads SGHTA; CDR2 reads FQGNSA. The CDR3 region has the DNA TGTGCCAGCGGTGAAGAGATCCAGTACTTC. It encodes CASGEEIQYF. Using reference TRBV7-2 and TRBJ2-5 for the parts outside the CDR3, the full variable domain is GAGVSQSPSNKVTEKGKDVELRCDPISGHTALYWYRQSLGQGLEFLIYFQGNSAPDKSGLPSDRFSAERTGGSVSTLTIQRTQQEDSAVYLCASGEEIQYFGPGTRLLVL.